This T cell receptor (beta chain) was captured by sequencing in a study of T cells after yellow fever vaccination. Study-level results: The presence of abundant clonotypes contaminating from the bulk population was possible in FACS-sorted repertoires. Booster samples showed a return of most primary-vaccination clones (almost 97% CD4, approximately 88% CD8). Weaker overall, the secondary response nonetheless peaked faster (day 5 versus 15).

UMIs were added to TCR cDNA along with a universal primer site when it was made by 5'RACE template switching. TCRdb processed the 5' RACE reads anew with MiXCR; each CDR3 protein has one entry. The sample carries 300,000 to 350,000 distinct CDR3 sequences, roughly 8.4% recorded once. Comment on this clonotype: Its antigen remains unknown.

Germline assignment: CDR1 DFQATT and CDR2 SNEGSKA (reference sequence). V gave up 2 bases and J gave up 5 bases; unmatched junction bases: 8. The CDR3 covers 14 residues. The receptor was derived from a man between 18 and 29 years old who received the YFV17D yellow fever vaccine. This specimen was PBMCs, taken more than 35 days after the first yellow fever vaccination. The chain has TRBV20-1 and TRBJ1-2; 7 positions match TRBD1. The CDR3 is CSARITGDLYGYTF. The CDR3 DNA is TGCAGTGCTAGAATTACAGGGGACCTATATGGCTACACCTTC.